Presented here are 17 T cell receptor beta chains from one specimen sequenced in a study of T cell repertoires in cytomegalovirus infection (dated by TCRdb to between 2019 and 2020). Sequencing was carried out with an Illumina HiSeq 1500. TCRdb reprocessed the public reads (quality trimming at Q25 with fastp, clone calling with MiXCR) and kept in-frame beta chains. Each record represents a unique CDR3 protein, reported with the most common genes and DNA among its rows. The sample records around 280,000 distinct CDR3 sequences, about a tenth of which are singletons. Approximately 2.3% of the sample is held by the ten biggest clonotypes. The sequencing sample was made of PBMCs. Source of these receptors: a human donor in good health (CMV status not recorded). Some clones in this sample may be carry-over from other donors' samples.

The chain recombines TRBV28 with TRBJ1-1; perhaps TRBD1 as D (6 bases). Germline V gene sequence: CDR1 MDHEN, CDR2 SYDVKM. Between the trimmed V and J ends, which lost 7 bases and 6 bases, there was a span of 12 bases. The CDR3 contains 12 residues. The CDR3 DNA reads as TGTGCCAGCACCACAGGGTTGGCTGAAGCTTTCTTT. This codes for CASTTGLAEAFF.

This clonotype has ten or more counts. The chain has TRBV2 and TRBJ1-4; D not resolved. CDR1 and CDR2 from the germline V gene are SNHLY and FYNNEI. There are 15 residues in the CDR3. The ends were cut back, 7 bases at V and 0 bases at J, with 12 bases in the middle. The CDR3 sequence is CASTASSATNEKLFF. The CDR3 DNA reads TGTGCCAGCACAGCCAGTTCTGCAACTAATGAAAAACTGTTTTTT.

The sample holds many counts of this clonotype. This chain's CDR3 is CASRRLRGRSTGELFF. The CDR3 bases are TGTGCCAGCAGGCGCCTCCGGGGTCGGAGCACCGGGGAGCTGTTTTTT. This chain links TRBV11-2 with TRBJ2-2; D possibly corresponds to TRBD2 (5 bases). The CDR3 consists of 16 residues. The germline V gene has CDR1 SGHAT and CDR2 FQNNGV. Deletions cut 6 bases from V and 4 bases from J, with 18 bases between.

There are many counts of this clonotype. The chain links TRBV28 to TRBJ2-1; 11 bases map to TRBD2. V shed 6 bases and J 6 bases; nucleotides not matched to a gene: 4. Germline V gene lookup returns CDR1 MDHEN and CDR2 SYDVKM. CDR3 length: 14 amino acids. CDR3 sequence reads: CASSQLAGANEQFF. DNA of the CDR3: TGTGCCAGCAGCCAACTAGCGGGGGCCAATGAGCAGTTCTTC.

This clonotype was counted at least ten times. CDR3 loop: CASSDQRGGTDTQYF. The CDR3 DNA sequence: TGTGCCAGCAGTGACCAGCGGGGGGGCACAGATACGCAGTATTTT. V gene TRBV6-4 combines with J gene TRBJ2-3, with 9 positions matching TRBD2. CDR1 MRHNA and CDR2 SNTAGT come from the germline V gene. Unmatched junction bases numbered 1, after V lost 2 bases and J lost 1 base. The CDR3 length is 15 residues.

The chain employs TRBV9 and TRBJ1-1, with 7 bases aligning to TRBD1. V shed 4 bases and J 5 bases; nucleotides not matched to a gene: 11. Germline V CDR1 and CDR2: SGDLS, YYNGEE. The CDR3 consists of 15 residues. The CDR3 sequence: CASSPEQGSGTEAFF. The CDR3, as DNA: TGTGCCAGCAGCCCCGAACAGGGGTCGGGAACTGAAGCTTTCTTT.

This clonotype was found many times. This chain uses TRBV7-8 with TRBJ2-3; perhaps TRBD1 as D (5 bases). V was clipped by 2 bases and J by 1 base, with 10 bases between them. This CDR3 region has 15 residues. Germline V CDR1 and CDR2: SGHVS, FQNEAQ. CDR3 nucleotides: TGTGCCAGCAGCTTATATCTACAGGGCACAGATACGCAGTATTTT. Translation gives CASSLYLQGTDTQYF.

There are many counts of this clonotype. The V gene is TRBV20-1, the J gene TRBJ2-5; 9 positions match TRBD2. J gave up 4 bases and V 3 bases, and 15 bases lay outside the gene matches. Germline-derived CDR1 and CDR2 are DFQATT and SNEGSKA (reference sequence). The CDR3 is 17 residues long. The CDR3 DNA reads as TGCAGTGCTAGGGGCGGGCGGGGGGGCCGAGATACAGAGACCCAGTACTTC. This translates into CSARGGRGGRDTETQYF.

This clonotype was found many times. V gene TRBV19 combines with J gene TRBJ2-1, with TRBD2 identical over 12 bases. The CDR3 runs to 15 residues. Germline lookup yields CDR1 LNHDA and CDR2 SQIVND (reference sequence). With V trimmed by 1 base and J by 13 bases, 8 bases remained unmatched. In DNA, the CDR3 is TGTGCCAGTAGTATAGGAGCTAGCGGGGGGGCCGGACAGTTCTTC. Its protein is CASSIGASGGAGQFF.

This clonotype was counted at least ten times. The CDR3 sequence: CASSQGRGLGYEQFF. CDR3 DNA: TGTGCCAGCAGCCAGGGACGGGGGCTTGGCTATGAGCAGTTCTTC. The chain employs TRBV28 and TRBJ2-1; the D gene could be TRBD1 or TRBD2 (6 bases each). V lost 6 bases and J lost 8, with 20 bases in between. This CDR3 contains 15 residues. The germline CDR1 and CDR2 sequences are MDHEN and SYDVKM.

This clonotype was picked up a small number of times. V usage is TRBV6-2 or TRBV6-3 and J usage is TRBJ2-6; weak D call: TRBD1 (6 bases). CDR3 length: 14 amino acids. The V end lost 11 bases, the J end lost 0 bases, and 11 bases lay between the germline ends. CDR1 is MNHEY and CDR2 is SVGEGT in the germline V gene. The CDR3 nucleotides are TGTGCCGCCACAGGGAGCTCTGGGGCCAACGTCCTGACTTTC. Its translation is CAATGSSGANVLTF.

This clonotype was picked up many times. The V call is TRBV12-3 or TRBV12-4, the J call TRBJ1-3; D ambiguous. V dropped 5 bases and J dropped 5 bases, with 4 bases sitting between them. The CDR3 has 11 amino acids. CDR3 DNA sequence: TGTGCCAGCAGTACGAGAAACACCATATATTTT. Amino acid sequence: CASSTRNTIYF.

This clonotype was found a few times. CDR3 nucleotide sequence: TGCAGCGTCGGGGGGGGCAATCAGCCCCAGCATTTT. Encoded protein: CSVGGGNQPQHF. The chain links TRBV29-1 to TRBJ1-5, with a tentative D call TRBD1 (5 bases). Deletions cut 6 bases from V and 2 bases from J, with 8 bases between. The germline CDR1 and CDR2 sequences are SQVTM and ANQGSEA. CDR3 length: 12 amino acids.

This clonotype was seen at least ten times. The chain links TRBV6-6 to TRBJ2-5; a possible D gene is TRBD2 (5 bases). The CDR3 loop spans 12 amino acids. Germline lookup yields CDR1 MNHNY and CDR2 SVGAGI (reference sequence). V shed 6 bases and J shed 5 bases, with 10 bases lying between them. The CDR3 loop is CASRTRGETQYF. CDR3 coding DNA: TGTGCCAGCAGAACCAGAGGGGAGACCCAGTACTTC.

This clonotype was detected many times. V and J are TRBV7-2 and TRBJ1-6, with D unresolved. Between the trimmed V and J ends, which lost 0 bases and 0 bases, there was a span of 12 bases. This CDR3 is built from 18 residues. Germline loops: CDR1 SGHTA, CDR2 FQGNSA. The CDR3 sequence is CASSLARSTSSYNSPLHF. The CDR3 DNA reads as TGTGCCAGCAGCTTAGCGCGTTCTACTAGCTCCTATAATTCACCCCTCCACTTT.

In its sample, this clonotype was seen many times. The rearrangement links TRBV29-1 to TRBJ2-3, with D maybe TRBD1 (5 bases). CDR1 and CDR2 (germline): SQVTM, ANQGSEA. V was shortened by 3 bases and J by 3 bases, with 10 bases between the two germline ends. The length of the CDR3 is 13 residues. CDR3 residues: CSVDSGWTDTQYF. The CDR3 DNA reads as TGCAGCGTTGATTCAGGGTGGACAGATACGCAGTATTTT.

This clonotype showed up many times. The rearrangement links TRBV20-1 to TRBJ1-5, with 10 nucleotides matching TRBD1. Trimming removed 7 bases from V and 9 bases from J; junction bases left unmatched: 9. The CDR3 has 13 residues. Germline V CDR1 and CDR2: DFQATT, SNEGSKA (reference sequence). This chain's CDR3 is CSVLGQGSLPQHF. For the CDR3, the DNA is TGCAGTGTGTTGGGACAGGGGTCACTGCCCCAGCATTTT.